One T cell receptor beta chain is described in this entry. These data originate in a study of T cell responses to AZD1222 COVID-19 vaccine. Sequencing was performed with immunoSEQ multiplex PCR; in TCRdb, only in-frame clones are kept and a portion is missing. This sample carries 140,000 or so clones, over 85% of them seen once, and the ten largest clones take under 2%. V lost 2 bases, J lost 2 bases, and 12 bases lay in between. The CDR3 covers 16 residues. CDR1 and CDR2 (germline): LGHNA, YNFKEQ. The source of this sequence is an adult who received the AZD1222 COVID-19 vaccine. The starting material was peripheral blood, obtained 28 days after the second AZD1222 dose. V usage is TRBV4-2 and J usage is TRBJ2-2; D is possibly TRBD2 (6 bases). CDR3 DNA sequence: TGTGCCAGCAGCCAAAGACCGGGACTTAACACCGGGGAGCTGTTTTTT. It translates to CASSQRPGLNTGELFF.